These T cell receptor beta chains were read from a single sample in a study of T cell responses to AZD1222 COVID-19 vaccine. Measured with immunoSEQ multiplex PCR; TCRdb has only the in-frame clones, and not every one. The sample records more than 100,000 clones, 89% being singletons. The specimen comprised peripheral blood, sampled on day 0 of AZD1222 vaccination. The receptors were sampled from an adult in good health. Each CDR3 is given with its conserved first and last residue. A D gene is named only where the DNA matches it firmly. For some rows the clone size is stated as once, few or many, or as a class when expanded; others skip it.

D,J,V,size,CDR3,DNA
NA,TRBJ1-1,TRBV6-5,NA,CASSYSIKHLNTEAFF,TGTGCCAGCAGTTACTCGATTAAGCACCTGAACACTGAAGCTTTCTTT
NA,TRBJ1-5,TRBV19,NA,CATLDRYSNQPQHF,TGTGCCACCCTCGACAGATATAGCAATCAGCCCCAGCATTTT
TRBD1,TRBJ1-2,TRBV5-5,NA,CASSLAPGTDLGYTF,TGTGCCAGCAGCTTGGCCCCCGGGACAGACCTTGGCTACACCTTC
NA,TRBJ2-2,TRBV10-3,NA,CAISYAVANTGELFF,TGTGCCATCAGTTATGCGGTTGCTAACACCGGGGAGCTGTTTTTT
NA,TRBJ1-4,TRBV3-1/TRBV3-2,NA,CASSNPGVTNEKLFF,TGTGCCAGCAGCAACCCAGGAGTTACTAATGAAAAACTGTTTTTT
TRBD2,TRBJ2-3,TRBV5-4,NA,CASSSGPHRGADTQYF,TGTGCCAGCAGCTCCGGGCCTCATCGGGGGGCAGATACGCAGTATTTT
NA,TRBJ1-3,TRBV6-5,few,CASSYSGGLPGNTIYF,TGTGCCAGCAGTTACTCGGGAGGCTTACCTGGAAACACCATATATTTT
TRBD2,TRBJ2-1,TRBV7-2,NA,CASSFGLASNEQFF,TGTGCCAGCAGCTTCGGACTAGCCTCCAATGAGCAGTTCTTC
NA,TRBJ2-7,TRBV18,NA,CASSPGPAEQYF,TGTGCCAGCTCACCGGGACCGGCCGAGCAGTACTTC
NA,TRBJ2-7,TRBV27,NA,CASSSTGDFSYEQYF,TGTGCCAGCAGTTCCACCGGAGACTTCTCCTACGAGCAGTACTTC
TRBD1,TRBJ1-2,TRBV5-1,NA,CASSLEQGAHYGYTF,TGCGCCAGCAGCTTGGAACAGGGGGCCCACTATGGCTACACCTTC
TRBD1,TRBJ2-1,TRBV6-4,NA,CASGGQDHNEQFF,TGTGCCAGCGGAGGACAGGACCACAATGAGCAGTTCTTC
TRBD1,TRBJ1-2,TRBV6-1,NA,CASSETGQGSYGYTF,TGTGCCAGCAGTGAAACCGGACAGGGCTCCTATGGCTACACCTTC
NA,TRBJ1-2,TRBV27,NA,CASSLKGEDYGYTF,TGTGCCAGCAGTTTAAAGGGAGAAGACTATGGCTACACCTTC
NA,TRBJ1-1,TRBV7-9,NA,CASSTQRGNTEAFF,TGTGCCAGCAGCACCCAAAGGGGGAACACTGAAGCTTTCTTT
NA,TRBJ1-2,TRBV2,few,CASSAWQTNYGYTF,TGTGCCAGCAGTGCGTGGCAGACCAACTATGGCTACACCTTC